The 27 T cell receptor beta chains reported below all come from one sample, sequenced in a study (dated by TCRdb to about 2015). Cells that were CD4+CD25+CD127-/low were the ones isolated as Tregs. The library was made by 5' RACE. Sequencing instrument: Illumina MiSeq. The raw public reads went through TCRdb reprocessing: fastp at Q25, MiXCR clone calling, in-frame beta chains kept. CDR3 protein sequences are deduplicated, and each keeps its most common genes and DNA. Recorded for this sample are about 43,000 distinct CDR3 sequences; more than 20% of them occurred a single time. The ten biggest clones cover 3.5% to 4.5% of the sample. The specimen sequenced was Tregs sorted from a lymph node. Receptors were obtained from a female donor with breast cancer.

Of note for this clonotype: The junction differs from germline at one of its ends, possibly a read error. This chain joins TRBV5-1 and TRBJ2-3; tentatively, D is TRBD1 (7 bases). The CDR3 is 15 amino acids. Per the germline V gene, CDR1 is SGHRS and CDR2 is YFSETQ. CDR3 protein: CARSLTRTGGDTQYF. CDR3 bases: TGCGCCCGCAGCTTGACCCGGACAGGAGGGGATACGCAGTATTTT.

This clonotype occurred many times. The chain links TRBV12-3 or TRBV12-4 to TRBJ1-2; 9 bases line up with TRBD1. This CDR3 contains 14 residues. The V gene end was trimmed by 3 bases and the J gene end by 5 bases; junction bases not matched to a gene: 4. The CDR3 loop reads CASSFRDRVYGYTF. CDR3 coding DNA: TGTGCCAGCAGTTTCCGGGACAGGGTGTATGGCTACACCTTC.

This clonotype appeared a few times. The rearrangement uses TRBV6-6 and TRBJ2-5; unclear D gene. V lost 4 bases, J lost 1 base, and 10 bases lay in between. This CDR3 has 14 amino acids. In germline, CDR1 is MNHNY, CDR2 SVGAGI (reference sequence). In nucleotides, the CDR3 is TGTGCCAGCAGTTCCCCGGCAAGCCAAGAGACCCAGTACTTC. Translation: CASSSPASQETQYF.

Many counts were recorded for this clonotype. In DNA, the CDR3 is TGTGCCAGCAGACCCCCCCGGGGCCCCCTCACCAATGAGCAGTTCTTC. It translates to CASRPPRGPLTNEQFF. The rearrangement uses TRBV6-1 and TRBJ2-1, with D tentatively TRBD1 or TRBD2 (5 bases each). This CDR3 has 16 residues. V shed 6 bases and J shed 6 bases, with 21 bases lying between them. The V gene's germline CDR1 is MNHNS and CDR2 SASEGT.

This clonotype was picked up a small number of times. The chain employs TRBV29-1 and TRBJ2-7; D remains unclear. V lost 4 bases and J lost 3, with 10 bases in between. The germline V gene encodes CDR1 SQVTM and CDR2 ANQGSEA. CDR3 size: 12 residues. This CDR3 is CSVAVTFYEQYF. CDR3 DNA sequence: TGCAGCGTTGCGGTTACCTTCTACGAGCAGTACTTC.

The genes are TRBV3-1 and TRBJ2-1; D not resolved. Trimming shortened V by 3 bases and J by 2 bases, and 11 bases separated the two germline ends. Germline V gene data show CDR1 as LGHDT and CDR2 as YNNKEL (reference sequence). The CDR3 covers 15 residues. The CDR3 sequence is CASSQNYDPYNEQFF. The CDR3 DNA sequence: TGTGCCAGCAGCCAGAATTATGACCCCTACAATGAGCAGTTCTTC.

This clonotype was counted a few times. The chain has TRBV2 and TRBJ1-1, with D hard to call. With 6 bases removed from V and 0 bases from J, the gap between germline ends came to 11 bases. The CDR3 is 14 residues long. Germline assignment: CDR1 SNHLY and CDR2 FYNNEI. The CDR3 sequence: CASRNSEMNTEAFF. In DNA, the CDR3 is TGTGCCAGCAGAAATTCGGAGATGAACACTGAAGCTTTCTTT. Supplemented by reference TRBV2 and TRBJ1-1, the full variable domain reads EPEVTQTPSHQVTQMGQEVILRCVPISNHLYFYWYRQILGQKVEFLVSFYNNEISEKSEIFDDQFSVERPDGSNFTLKIRSTKLEDSAMYFCASRNSEMNTEAFFGQGTRLTVV.

The rearrangement links TRBV7-3 to TRBJ2-2; D might be TRBD1 or TRBD2, each matching 5 bases. Trimming removed 5 bases from V and 1 base from J, with 14 bases in between. The CDR3 consists of 16 residues. Looked up from germline, CDR1 is SGHTA and CDR2 is FQGTGA. Written as DNA, the CDR3 is TGTGCCAGCAGCGAGTGGGGGTCCTGGAACACCGGGGAGCTGTTTTTT. Translation: CASSEWGSWNTGELFF.

This clonotype was seen at least ten times. The gene calls are TRBV4-2 and TRBJ2-7; 12 bases agree with TRBD1. The germline V gene encodes CDR1 LGHNA and CDR2 YNFKEQ. V was pared by 0 bases and J by 5 bases, with 2 bases of the junction left unmatched. The CDR3 spans 15 residues. This CDR3 reads CASSQEGTGGNEQYF. The DNA of the CDR3 is TGTGCCAGCAGCCAAGAGGGGACAGGGGGCAACGAGCAGTACTTC.

The rearrangement joins TRBV20-1 to TRBJ2-3; 9 bases map to TRBD1. After removal of 4 bases from V and 2 bases from J, the junction contained 13 bases not matched to a gene. There are 17 residues in the CDR3. The germline V gene encodes CDR1 DFQATT and CDR2 SNEGSKA (reference sequence). CDR3 sequence (DNA): TGCAGTGCTAAGGGATGGACAGGGGAGCATTTCACAGATACGCAGTATTTT. This gives the protein CSAKGWTGEHFTDTQYF.

This clonotype occurred many times. The chain recombines TRBV7-3 with TRBJ2-3; D is unresolved. CDR3 length equals 13 residues. CDR1 and CDR2 from the germline V gene are SGHTA and FQGTGA. Trimming shortened V by 4 bases and J by 6 bases, and 11 bases separated the two germline ends. The CDR3 is CASSSNGVDTQYF. CDR3 nucleotide sequence: TGTGCCAGCAGCTCTAATGGGGTGGATACGCAGTATTTT.

This clonotype was seen a few times. The chain is built from TRBV7-2 and TRBJ2-1, with D possibly TRBD1 on 7 matching bases. This CDR3 region has 12 residues. Germline V gives CDR1 SGHTA, CDR2 FQGNSA. V lost 5 bases, J lost 10 bases, and 12 bases lay in between. The CDR3 region is CASSPRGREQFF. In DNA, the CDR3 is TGTGCCAGCAGCCCCAGGGGGAGGGAGCAGTTCTTC.

This clonotype has ten or more counts. The rearrangement uses TRBV11-3 and TRBJ2-2; D is unclear. The length of the CDR3 is 14 residues. Germline CDR1 and CDR2: SGHNT and YENEEA. The V gene lost 3 bases and the J gene lost 2 bases, with 7 bases spanning the gap. The CDR3 DNA reads as TGTGCCAGCAGCTTTCTTTACAACACCGGGGAGCTGTTTTTT. Protein product: CASSFLYNTGELFF.

Remarks on this clonotype: One junction end disagrees with the germline gene, perhaps due to a read error. V gene TRBV3-1 combines with J gene TRBJ2-7; the match to TRBD2 covers 8 bases. The V gene's germline CDR1 is LGHDT and CDR2 YNNKEL (reference sequence). The CDR3 is made up of 15 amino acids. As DNA, the CDR3 is TGTGCCGGCAGCGTCGGTACTAGCGGACGTACCGAGCAGTACTTC. Translated, it gives CAGSVGTSGRTEQYF.

This clonotype was found many times. J is TRBJ2-7 and V is TRBV5-1; 7 nucleotides align to TRBD2. The CDR3 spans 13 residues. The J segment lost 4 bases and the V segment lost 2 bases, leaving 3 bases of the junction unmatched. Germline assignment: CDR1 SGHRS and CDR2 YFSETQ. CDR3 in DNA: TGCGCCAGCAGCTTCGGGGGACTATACGAGCAGTACTTC. It codes for CASSFGGLYEQYF.

This clonotype turned up a few times. The chain has TRBV9 and TRBJ1-4; D unresolved. Germline V gene lookup returns CDR1 SGDLS and CDR2 YYNGEE. The CDR3 is 15 residues long. V lost 0 bases and J lost 4, with 10 bases in between. The CDR3 protein is CASSVGVGYNEKLFF. DNA for the CDR3: TGTGCCAGCAGCGTAGGGGTCGGTTATAATGAAAAACTGTTTTTT. Using reference TRBV9 and TRBJ1-4 for the parts outside the CDR3, the full variable domain is DSGVTQTPKHLITATGQRVTLRCSPRSGDLSVYWYQQSLDQGLQFLIQYYNGEERAKGNILERFSAQQFPDLHSELNLSSLELGDSALYFCASSVGVGYNEKLFFGSGTQLSVL.

The sample holds many counts of this clonotype. The genes are TRBV6-5 and TRBJ2-1; D perhaps matches TRBD2 (6 bases). Per germline, CDR1 MNHEY and CDR2 SVGAGI. V was cut by 0 bases and J by 0 bases, with 12 bases left in between. The CDR3 is 17 amino acids. This CDR3 is CASSYSTSWSSYNEQFF. CDR3 sequence (DNA): TGTGCCAGCAGTTACTCTACTAGCTGGAGCTCCTACAATGAGCAGTTCTTC.

A note on this clonotype: With a much larger clone just one base away, this may be a read error. The conserved phenylalanine or tryptophan normally closing the CDR3 is absent here, so this likely arose from a read error. This sequence joins TRBV4-1 and TRBJ1-1, with 8 bases lining up with TRBD1. The germline gives CDR1 MGHRA, CDR2 YSYEKL. The CDR3 runs to 17 residues. The J segment lost 3 bases and the V segment lost 0 bases, leaving 9 bases of the junction unmatched. The CDR3 nucleotides read TGCGCCAGCAGCCAAGAAACCACTACAGGGGGAGACACTGAAGCTTTCTCT. It specifies CASSQETTTGGDTEAFS.

This clonotype was observed a handful of times. The V gene is TRBV7-2, the J gene TRBJ2-5; D tentatively fits TRBD1 or TRBD2 (6 bases each). The ends were cut back, 2 bases at V and 4 bases at J, with 14 bases in the middle. Germline loops: CDR1 SGHTA, CDR2 FQGNSA. The CDR3 length is 15 residues. The CDR3, as DNA: TGTGCCAGCAGCTTAAATAAGGGGGGTGGAGAGACCCAGTACTTC. This translates into CASSLNKGGGETQYF.

This clonotype was detected only a few times. A clone one base away is much larger, so this may be a read error. The rearrangement links TRBV4-2 to TRBJ2-7; no clear D. CDR3 length: 14 residues. Germline V gives CDR1 LGHNA, CDR2 YNFKEQ. Trimming left V 1 base short and J 3 bases short, with 10 bases between. The CDR3 sequence: CASSQAKRGYEQYF. In nucleotides, the CDR3 is TGTGCCAGCAGCCAAGCTAAGAGAGGCTACGAGCAGTACTTC.

At least ten counts were recorded for this clonotype. The genes are TRBV5-6 and TRBJ1-2; a possible D gene is TRBD1 (5 bases). Deletions cut 2 bases from V and 12 bases from J, with 20 bases between. The CDR3 has 14 amino acids. Looked up from germline, CDR1 is SGHDT and CDR2 is YYEEEE. As DNA, the CDR3 is TGTGCCAGCAGCTTCGGGACTGAAGACATTTTGGACACCTTC. Translating it yields CASSFGTEDILDTF.

This clonotype was seen more than once but under ten times. The CDR3 is CASSLSSYEQYF. The CDR3 DNA is TGTGCCAGCAGCTTGAGCTCCTACGAGCAGTACTTC. The chain carries TRBV7-9 and TRBJ2-7; D gene unclear. Between the trimmed V and J ends, which lost 3 bases and 0 bases, there was a span of 3 bases. The CDR3 runs 12 residues. Germline V gene sequence: CDR1 SEHNR, CDR2 FQNEAQ (reference sequence).

This clonotype was counted ten times or more. The chain has TRBV7-8 and TRBJ2-1; D is perhaps TRBD1 (5 bases). This CDR3 contains 15 residues. CDR1 SGHVS and CDR2 FQNEAQ come from the germline V gene. Trimming removed 0 bases at V and 7 bases at J, with 13 bases between. The CDR3 spells CASSLAIREGNEQFF. CDR3 bases: TGTGCCAGCAGCTTAGCGATCAGGGAAGGTAATGAGCAGTTCTTC.

For this clonotype: A read error may account for a junction end that differs from germline. V is TRBV6-1 and J is TRBJ2-7, with 10 bases matching TRBD1. CDR3 length equals 15 residues. CDR1 and CDR2 from the germline V gene are MNHNS and SASEGT. The CDR3 here is CASTKATGGAYEQNF. In DNA, the CDR3 is TGTGCCAGCACCAAAGCGACAGGGGGCGCTTACGAGCAGAACTTC.

This clonotype was detected ten times or more. V is TRBV5-6 and J is TRBJ1-1; tentative D call: TRBD1 (5 bases). V dropped 5 bases and J dropped 10 bases, with 18 bases sitting between them. The germline CDR1 and CDR2 sequences are SGHDT and YYEEEE. CDR3 length equals 13 residues. This CDR3 is CASSHSGIDGAFF. In nucleotides, the CDR3 is TGTGCCAGCAGTCACTCAGGGATAGATGGAGCTTTCTTT.

This clonotype turned up a few times. The CDR3 loop is CASSRRGANSDTQYF. In nucleotides, the CDR3 is TGTGCCAGCAGCAGACGGGGGGCCAATTCAGATACGCAGTATTTT. The chain employs TRBV11-2 and TRBJ2-3; D is perhaps TRBD2 (7 bases). V was cut by 5 bases and J by 4 bases, with 16 bases left in between. Germline-derived CDR1 and CDR2 are SGHAT and FQNNGV. CDR3 length: 15 amino acids.

Concerning this clonotype itself: This clone may be a read error of a much larger clone one base away. The CDR3 sequence: CSVPELAGGGDEQFF. DNA for the CDR3: TGCAGTGTTCCGGAACTAGCGGGAGGGGGCGATGAGCAGTTCTTC. V is TRBV20-1 and J is TRBJ2-1, with 13 positions matching TRBD2. Germline loops: CDR1 DFQATT, CDR2 SNEGSKA (reference sequence). CDR3 length: 15 residues. The J segment lost 8 bases and the V segment lost 7 bases, leaving 11 bases of the junction unmatched.